This T cell receptor (beta chain) is drawn from a study of human T cells and chemical hapten exposure. TCRdb itself ran the RACE reads through MiXCR, one entry per CDR3 protein. Of about 380,000 distinct CDR3 sequences in the sample, over 6% were seen once. Time point: patch test 2, 6 weeks after DPC sensitization. The treatment here: therapeutic diphenylcyclopropenone sensitization with weekly scalp DPC. This clonotype was found many times. Specimen: whole blood, collected in connection with sensitization to the hapten diphenylcyclopropenone (DPC). This clonotype was obtained from a woman younger than 35 with alopecia areata. Some clones in this sample may be carry-over from other donors' samples.

In nucleotides, the CDR3 is TGCAGTGCTAGGGAACAGGGGGCCGGACGAGCTTTCTTT. Encoded protein: CSAREQGAGRAFF. The chain uses TRBV20-1 and TRBJ1-1; 9 nucleotides align to TRBD1. After removal of 3 bases from V and 10 bases from J, the junction contained 9 bases not matched to a gene. The CDR3 runs 13 residues. Germline V gives CDR1 DFQATT, CDR2 SNEGSKA (reference sequence).